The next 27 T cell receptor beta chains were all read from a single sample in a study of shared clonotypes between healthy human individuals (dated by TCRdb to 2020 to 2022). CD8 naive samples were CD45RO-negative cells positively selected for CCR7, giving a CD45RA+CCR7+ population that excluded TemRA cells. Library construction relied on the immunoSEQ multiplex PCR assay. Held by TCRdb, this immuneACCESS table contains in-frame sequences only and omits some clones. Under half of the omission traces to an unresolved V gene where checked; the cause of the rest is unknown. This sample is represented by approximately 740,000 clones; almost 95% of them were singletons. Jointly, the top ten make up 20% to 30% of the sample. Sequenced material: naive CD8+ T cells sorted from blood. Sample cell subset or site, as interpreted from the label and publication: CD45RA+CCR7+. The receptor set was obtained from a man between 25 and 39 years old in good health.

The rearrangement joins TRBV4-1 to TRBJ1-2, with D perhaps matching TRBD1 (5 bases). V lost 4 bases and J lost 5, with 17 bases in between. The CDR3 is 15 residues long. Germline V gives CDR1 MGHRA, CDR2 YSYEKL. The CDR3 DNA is TGCGCCAGCAGCCTCGGAGGCCAGGGCATTTATGGCTACACCTTC. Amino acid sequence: CASSLGGQGIYGYTF.

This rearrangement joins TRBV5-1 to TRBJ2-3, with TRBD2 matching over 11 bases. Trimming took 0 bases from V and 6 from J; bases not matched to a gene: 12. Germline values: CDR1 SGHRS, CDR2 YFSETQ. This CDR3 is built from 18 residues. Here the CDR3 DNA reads TGCGCCAGCAGCTTGGGACTAGCGGGATACGAGGGAGGCGATACGCAGTATTTT. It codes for CASSLGLAGYEGGDTQYF.

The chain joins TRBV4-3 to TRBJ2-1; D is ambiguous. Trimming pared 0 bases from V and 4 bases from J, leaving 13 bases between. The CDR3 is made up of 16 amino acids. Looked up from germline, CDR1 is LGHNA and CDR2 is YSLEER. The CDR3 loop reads CASSQEEVGTYNEQFF. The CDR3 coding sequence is TGCGCCAGCAGCCAAGAGGAAGTGGGCACGTACAATGAGCAGTTCTTC.

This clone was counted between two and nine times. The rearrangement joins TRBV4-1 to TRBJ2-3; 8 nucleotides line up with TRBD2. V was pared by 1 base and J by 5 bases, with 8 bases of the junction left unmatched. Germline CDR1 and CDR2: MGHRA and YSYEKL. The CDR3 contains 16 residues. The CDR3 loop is CASSQAGGGQGDTQYF. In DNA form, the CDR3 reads TGCGCCAGCAGCCAAGCTGGCGGGGGGCAGGGAGATACGCAGTATTTT.

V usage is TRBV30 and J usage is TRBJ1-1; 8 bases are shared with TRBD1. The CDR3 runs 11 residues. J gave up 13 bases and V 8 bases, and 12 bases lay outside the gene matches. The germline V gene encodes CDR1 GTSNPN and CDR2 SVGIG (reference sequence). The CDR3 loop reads CAAPLGQAVFF. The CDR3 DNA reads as TGTGCCGCTCCTTTGGGACAGGCGGTTTTCTTT.

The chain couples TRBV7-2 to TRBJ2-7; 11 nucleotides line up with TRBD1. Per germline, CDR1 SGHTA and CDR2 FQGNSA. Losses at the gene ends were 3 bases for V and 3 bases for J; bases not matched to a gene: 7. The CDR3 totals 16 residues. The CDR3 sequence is CASSFGGTGGRYEQYF. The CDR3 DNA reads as TGTGCCAGCAGCTTTGGTGGGACAGGGGGTCGCTACGAGCAGTACTTC.

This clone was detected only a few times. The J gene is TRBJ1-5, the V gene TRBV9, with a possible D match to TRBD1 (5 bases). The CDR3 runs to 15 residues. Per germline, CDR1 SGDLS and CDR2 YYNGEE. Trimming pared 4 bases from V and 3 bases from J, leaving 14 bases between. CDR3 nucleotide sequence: TGTGCCAGCAGCTTCCGGGACGGCGACAATCAGCCCCAGCATTTT. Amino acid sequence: CASSFRDGDNQPQHF.

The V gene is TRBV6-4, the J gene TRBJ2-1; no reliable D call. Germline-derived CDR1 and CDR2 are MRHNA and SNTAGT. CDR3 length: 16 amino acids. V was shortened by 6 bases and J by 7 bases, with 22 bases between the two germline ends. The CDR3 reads CASRGRRSGCGNEQFF. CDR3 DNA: TGTGCCAGCAGGGGAAGAAGAAGTGGATGTGGAAATGAGCAGTTCTTC.

CDR3 sequence: CAISESAEKYGYTF. In DNA, the CDR3 is TGTGCCATCAGTGAGTCGGCAGAAAAATATGGCTACACCTTC. This chain links TRBV10-3 with TRBJ1-2; D gene uncertain. V gave up 0 bases and J gave up 5 bases, with 10 bases separating them. Germline CDR1 and CDR2: ENHRY and SYGVKD. The CDR3 sequence is 14 residues long.

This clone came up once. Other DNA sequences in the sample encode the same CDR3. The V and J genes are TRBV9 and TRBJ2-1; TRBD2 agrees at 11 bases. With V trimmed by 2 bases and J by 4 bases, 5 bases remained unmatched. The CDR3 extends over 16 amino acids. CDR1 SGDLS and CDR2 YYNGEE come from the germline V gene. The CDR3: CASSVSGTSGYNEQFF. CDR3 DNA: TGTGCCAGCAGCGTTTCCGGGACTAGCGGATACAATGAGCAGTTCTTC. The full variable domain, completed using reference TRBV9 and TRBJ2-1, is DSGVTQTPKHLITATGQRVTLRCSPRSGDLSVYWYQQSLDQGLQFLIQYYNGEERAKGNILERFSAQQFPDLHSELNLSSLELGDSALYFCASSVSGTSGYNEQFFGPGTRLTVL.

CDR3 sequence (DNA): TGTGCCAGCAGTACTAGCTCCTACAATGAGCAGTTCTTC. Translation gives CASSTSSYNEQFF. V is TRBV2 and J is TRBJ2-1; the D gene is possibly TRBD2 (5 bases). Trimming took off 5 bases at V and 0 bases at J, with 5 bases between the two ends. Germline V gives CDR1 SNHLY, CDR2 FYNNEI. The length of the CDR3 is 13 residues.

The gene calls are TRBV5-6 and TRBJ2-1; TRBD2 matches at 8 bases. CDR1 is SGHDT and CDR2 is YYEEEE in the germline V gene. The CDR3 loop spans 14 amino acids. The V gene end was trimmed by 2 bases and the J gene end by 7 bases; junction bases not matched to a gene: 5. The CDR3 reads CASSFGGRRNEQFF. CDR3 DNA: TGTGCCAGCAGCTTCGGCGGGAGGCGGAATGAGCAGTTCTTC.

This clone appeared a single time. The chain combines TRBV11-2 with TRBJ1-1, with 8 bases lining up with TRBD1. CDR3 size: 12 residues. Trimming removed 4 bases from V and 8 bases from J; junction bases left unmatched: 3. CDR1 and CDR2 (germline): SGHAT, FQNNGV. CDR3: CASSWTGIEAFF. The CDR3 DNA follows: TGTGCCAGCAGCTGGACAGGGATCGAAGCTTTCTTT.

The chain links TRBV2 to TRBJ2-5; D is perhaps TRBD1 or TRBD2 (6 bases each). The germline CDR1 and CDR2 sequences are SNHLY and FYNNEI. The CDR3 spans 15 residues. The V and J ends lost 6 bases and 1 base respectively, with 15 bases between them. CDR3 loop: CASRGGTGIQETQYF. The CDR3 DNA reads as TGTGCCAGCAGGGGGGGTACAGGGATCCAAGAGACCCAGTACTTC.

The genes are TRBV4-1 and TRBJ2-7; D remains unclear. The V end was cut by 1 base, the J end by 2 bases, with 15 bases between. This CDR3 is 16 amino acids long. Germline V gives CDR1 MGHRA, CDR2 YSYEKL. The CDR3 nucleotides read TGCGCCAGCAGCCAAGTGGTCGCTTCCCCGACCTACGAGCAGTACTTC. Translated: CASSQVVASPTYEQYF.

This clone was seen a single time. The CDR3 nucleotides are TGCAGCGCAGAAATCGGGGAGCTGTTTTTT. It is translated as CSAEIGELFF. The chain joins TRBV29-1 to TRBJ2-2; D uncertain. V lost 7 bases and J lost 7, with 7 bases in between. Germline V gene lookup returns CDR1 SQVTM and CDR2 ANQGSEA. The length of the CDR3 is 10 residues.

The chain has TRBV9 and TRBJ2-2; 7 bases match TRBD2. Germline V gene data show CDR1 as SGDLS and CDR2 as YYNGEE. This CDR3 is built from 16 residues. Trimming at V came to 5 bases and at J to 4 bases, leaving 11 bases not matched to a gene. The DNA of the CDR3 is TGTGCCAGCAGGTGGGGAGGGGCAGACAGCACCGGGGAGCTGTTTTTT. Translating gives CASRWGGADSTGELFF.

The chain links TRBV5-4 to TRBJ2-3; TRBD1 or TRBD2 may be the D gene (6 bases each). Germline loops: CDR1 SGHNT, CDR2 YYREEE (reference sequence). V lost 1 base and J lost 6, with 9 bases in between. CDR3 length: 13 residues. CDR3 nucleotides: TGTGCCAGCAGCTTGTGGAGGGGGGATACGCAGTATTTT. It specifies CASSLWRGDTQYF.

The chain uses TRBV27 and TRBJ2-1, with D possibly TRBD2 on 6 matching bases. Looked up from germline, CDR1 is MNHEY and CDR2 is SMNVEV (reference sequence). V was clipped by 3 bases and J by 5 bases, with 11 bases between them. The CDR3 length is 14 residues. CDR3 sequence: CASSLGGEHNEQFF. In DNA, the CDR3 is TGTGCCAGCAGTTTGGGGGGAGAACACAATGAGCAGTTCTTC.

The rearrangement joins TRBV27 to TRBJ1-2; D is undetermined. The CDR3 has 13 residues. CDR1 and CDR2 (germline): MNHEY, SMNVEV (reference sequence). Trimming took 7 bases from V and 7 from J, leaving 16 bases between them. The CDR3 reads CASIDPPSGGYTF. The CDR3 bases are TGTGCCAGCATAGATCCACCGTCGGGTGGCTACACCTTC.

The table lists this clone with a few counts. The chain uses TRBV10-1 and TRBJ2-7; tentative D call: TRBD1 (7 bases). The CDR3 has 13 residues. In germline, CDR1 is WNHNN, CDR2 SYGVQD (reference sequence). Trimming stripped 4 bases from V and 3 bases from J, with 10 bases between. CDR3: CASSAGGGYEQYF. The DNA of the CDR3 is TGCGCCAGCAGTGCAGGGGGAGGCTACGAGCAGTACTTC.

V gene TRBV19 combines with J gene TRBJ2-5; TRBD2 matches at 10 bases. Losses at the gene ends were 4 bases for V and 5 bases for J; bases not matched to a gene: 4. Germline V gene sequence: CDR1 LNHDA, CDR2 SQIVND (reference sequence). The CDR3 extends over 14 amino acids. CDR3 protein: CASSTQLAGETQYF. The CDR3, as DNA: TGTGCCAGTAGTACCCAACTAGCGGGGGAGACCCAGTACTTC.

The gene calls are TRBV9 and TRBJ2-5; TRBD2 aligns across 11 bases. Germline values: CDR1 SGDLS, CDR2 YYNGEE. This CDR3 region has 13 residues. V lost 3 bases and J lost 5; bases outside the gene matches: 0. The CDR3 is CASSASGRETQYF. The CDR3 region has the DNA TGTGCCAGCAGCGCTAGCGGGAGGGAGACCCAGTACTTC.

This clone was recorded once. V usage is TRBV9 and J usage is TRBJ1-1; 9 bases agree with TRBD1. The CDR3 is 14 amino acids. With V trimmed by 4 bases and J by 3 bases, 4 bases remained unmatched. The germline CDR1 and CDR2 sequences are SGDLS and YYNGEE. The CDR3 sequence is CASSQGTGYTEAFF. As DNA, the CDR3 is TGTGCCAGCAGCCAAGGGACAGGGTACACTGAAGCTTTCTTT.

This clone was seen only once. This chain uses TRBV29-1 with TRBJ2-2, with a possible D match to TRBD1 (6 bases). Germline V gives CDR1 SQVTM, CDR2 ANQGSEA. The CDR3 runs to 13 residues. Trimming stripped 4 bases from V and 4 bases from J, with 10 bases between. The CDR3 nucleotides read TGCAGCGTTGTGGGGGCTGGCACCGGGGAGCTGTTTTTT. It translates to CSVVGAGTGELFF.

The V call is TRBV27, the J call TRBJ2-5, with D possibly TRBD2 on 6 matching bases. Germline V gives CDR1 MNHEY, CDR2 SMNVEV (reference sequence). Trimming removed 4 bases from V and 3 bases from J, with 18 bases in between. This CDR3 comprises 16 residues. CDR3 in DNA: TGTGCCAGCAGTTCCCGCTGGGCGGGGCTCGAAGAGACCCAGTACTTC. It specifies CASSSRWAGLEETQYF.

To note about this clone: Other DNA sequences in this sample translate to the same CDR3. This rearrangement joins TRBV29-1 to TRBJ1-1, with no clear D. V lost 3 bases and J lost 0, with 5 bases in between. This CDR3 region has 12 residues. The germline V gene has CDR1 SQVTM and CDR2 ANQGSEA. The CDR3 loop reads CSVEGLNTEAFF. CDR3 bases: TGCAGCGTTGAGGGGTTGAACACTGAAGCTTTCTTT.